This T cell receptor (beta chain) was captured by sequencing in a study of OX40 agonist ivuxolimab in advanced cancers. Study overall: It was ivuxolimab, an agonistic anti-OX40 (CD134) antibody, that patients were treated with. Averaging 60 years in age, with a range of roughly 20 to 90, the cohort was approximately 87% male. Findings and limits, study-wide: Some nonresponders likewise displayed low normalized T-cell clonal expansion. Relative to CD4+, CD8+ T cells held more expanded clones on average.

Germline trimming cut 1 base from V and 1 base from J; bases unmatched to any gene: 5. The CDR3 has 15 amino acids. The germline V gene encodes CDR1 SGHDT and CDR2 YYEEEE. Sequencing was performed with immunoSEQ multiplex PCR; in TCRdb, only in-frame clones are kept and a portion is missing. Of tens of thousands of clones in the sample, around 94% are singletons; the top ten hold roughly 20%. Details on this clone: Antigen specificity is unknown.

The material was CD4+ or CD8+ T cells sorted from blood, obtained in a trial of the OX40 agonist ivuxolimab. The chain is built from TRBV5-6 and TRBJ2-7; 7 nucleotides line up with TRBD1. This sequence was found in an adult with an advanced solid tumor such as melanoma, head and neck, liver or kidney cancer. CDR3 nucleotide sequence: TGTGCCAGCAGCTTGAGAAGGACAGGTTCCTACGAGCAGTACTTC. It specifies CASSLRRTGSYEQYF. The variable domain in full, completed from reference TRBV5-6 and TRBJ2-7, reads DAGVTQSPTHLIKTRGQQVTLRCSPKSGHDTVSWYQQALGQGPQFIFQYYEEEERQRGNFPDRFSGHQFPNYSSELNVNALLLGDSALYLCASSLRRTGSYEQYFGPGTRLTVT.